The rows below give T cell receptor beta chains drawn from one sample of a study of identical twins. TCRdb re-derived calls from the 5' RACE reads in MiXCR, one entry per CDR3 protein. This sample has about 700,000 distinct CDR3 sequences, with 8.5% to 9.5% found just once. These data also formed part of another study, on yellow fever vaccine responses in identical twins.

Sequencing used PBMCs. The receptors shown here come from a woman aged 18 to 35 in good health. Each CDR3 is given without its conserved first and last residue. D genes are given only for firm matches.

v_call d_call cdr3_aa
TRBV20-1 TRBD2 SASSSGAYNEQF
TRBV9 TRBD2 ASSVGSSGRANYEQY
TRBV4-3 TRBD1 ASSHQGGRGHLTGELF
TRBV12-3/TRBV12-4 TRBD2 ASSLEGGPRQTQY
TRBV20-1 . SARVTGPDTQY
TRBV28 . ASSVKPGGSMFQETQY
TRBV20-1 . SASRDNYEQY
TRBV4-3 TRBD2 ASSQDIAGLQETQY
TRBV29-1 TRBD2 SVDGRPQVNTDTQY
TRBV11-1 TRBD2 ASSSGTSGGLSSYEQY
TRBV28 . ALSFESSLLYSGANVLT
TRBV20-1 . SVPGRTTDTQY
TRBV4-1 . ASSHLLGAPPGANVLT
TRBV24-1 TRBD2 ATSVGGRAYTGELF
TRBV6-5 . ASSYSGGPSYEQY
TRBV3-1 . ASSQEGGEQY
TRBV7-2 TRBD1 ASSTGTEGTQY
TRBV11-2 . ASSTELMPDTQY
TRBV12-3/TRBV12-4 . ASSRQANTGELF
TRBV7-2 TRBD2 ASSFPDFGLGYNEQF
TRBV7-6 . ASSKSLGLSTDTQY
TRBV9 . ASSPRLATSSYNEQF
TRBV14 . ASRGRGQETQY
TRBV7-9 TRBD1 ASSFINRQGKETQY
TRBV12-3/TRBV12-4 TRBD1 ASSLDRGVPGELF
TRBV4-1 TRBD1 ASSLQGIGELF
TRBV14 TRBD2 ASSPTGLPSYEQY
TRBV29-1 . SVETGSNEKLF
TRBV5-6 . ASSPGFSYEQY
TRBV3-1 . ASSHPDGDRGGPSKSDTQY
TRBV5-1 . ASSLGAGHDNEQF
TRBV7-8 . ASSLVRPNNGELF
TRBV4-3 . ASSQEAGLNTGELF
TRBV28 TRBD2 ASKRGLESYNEQF
TRBV5-1 TRBD2 ASSELAGGHPNEQF
TRBV3-1 TRBD1 ASSLTGFGDYEQY
TRBV20-1 . SARERGTYNEQF
TRBV28 . ARSFGQPYQETQY
TRBV6-1 . ASRVGTDHRELF
TRBV12-3/TRBV12-4 . ASSLGLLDYFPEQF
TRBV12-3/TRBV12-4 . ASSFDAGGNSYNEQF